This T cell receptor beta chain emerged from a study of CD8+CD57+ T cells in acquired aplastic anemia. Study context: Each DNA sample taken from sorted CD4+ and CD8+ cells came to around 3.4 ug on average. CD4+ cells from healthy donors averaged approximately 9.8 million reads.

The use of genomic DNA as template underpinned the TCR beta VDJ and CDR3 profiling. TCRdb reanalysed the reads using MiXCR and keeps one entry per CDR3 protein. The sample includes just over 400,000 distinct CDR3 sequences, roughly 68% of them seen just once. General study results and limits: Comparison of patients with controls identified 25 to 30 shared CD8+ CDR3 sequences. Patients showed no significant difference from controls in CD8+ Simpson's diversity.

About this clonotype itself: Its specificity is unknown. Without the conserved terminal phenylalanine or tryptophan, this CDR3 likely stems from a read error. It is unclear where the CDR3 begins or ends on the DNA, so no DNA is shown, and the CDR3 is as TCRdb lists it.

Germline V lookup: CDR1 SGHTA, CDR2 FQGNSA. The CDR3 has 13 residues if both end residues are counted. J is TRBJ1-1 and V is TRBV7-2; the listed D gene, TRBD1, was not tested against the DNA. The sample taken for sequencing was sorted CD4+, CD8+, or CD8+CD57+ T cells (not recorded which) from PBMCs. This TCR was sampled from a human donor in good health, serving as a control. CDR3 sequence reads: CASSLSRGGGAYE.